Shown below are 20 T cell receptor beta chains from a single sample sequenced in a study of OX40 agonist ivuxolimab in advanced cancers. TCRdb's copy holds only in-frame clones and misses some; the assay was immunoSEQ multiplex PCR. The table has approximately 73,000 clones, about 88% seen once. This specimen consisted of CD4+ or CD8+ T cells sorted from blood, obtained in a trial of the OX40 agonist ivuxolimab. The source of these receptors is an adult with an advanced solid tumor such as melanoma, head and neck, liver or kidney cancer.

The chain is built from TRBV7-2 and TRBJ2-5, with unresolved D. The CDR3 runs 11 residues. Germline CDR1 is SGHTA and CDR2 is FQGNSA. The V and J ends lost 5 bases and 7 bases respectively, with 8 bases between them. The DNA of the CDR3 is TGTGCCAGCAGCCCAGAGCGGACCCAGTACTTC. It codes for CASSPERTQYF.

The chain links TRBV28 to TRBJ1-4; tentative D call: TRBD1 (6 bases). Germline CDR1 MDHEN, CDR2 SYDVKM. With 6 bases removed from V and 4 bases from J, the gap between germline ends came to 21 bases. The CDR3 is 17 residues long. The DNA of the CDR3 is TGTGCCAGCAGCCAATCCTCGGGGGGGGGCCTTAATGAAAAACTGTTTTTT. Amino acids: CASSQSSGGGLNEKLFF.

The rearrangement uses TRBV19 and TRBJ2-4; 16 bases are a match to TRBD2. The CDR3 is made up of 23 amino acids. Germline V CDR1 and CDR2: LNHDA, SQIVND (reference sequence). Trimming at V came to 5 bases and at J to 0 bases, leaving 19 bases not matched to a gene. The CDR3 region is CASSRTAGTGGLAGGLAKNIQYF. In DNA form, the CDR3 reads TGTGCCAGTAGTCGGACAGCCGGGACAGGGGGACTAGCGGGAGGGTTAGCCAAAAACATTCAGTACTTC.

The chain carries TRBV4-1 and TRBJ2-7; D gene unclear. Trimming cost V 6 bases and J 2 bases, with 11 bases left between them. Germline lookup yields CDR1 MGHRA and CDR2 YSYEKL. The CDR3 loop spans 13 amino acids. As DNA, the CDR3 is TGCGCCAGCAGAGGAGACGGTGCCTACGAGCAGTACTTC. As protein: CASRGDGAYEQYF.

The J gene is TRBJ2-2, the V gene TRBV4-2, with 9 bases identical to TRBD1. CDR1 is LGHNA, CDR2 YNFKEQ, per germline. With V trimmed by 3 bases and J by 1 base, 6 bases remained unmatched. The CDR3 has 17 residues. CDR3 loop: CASSQPGQGKNTGELFF. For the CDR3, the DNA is TGTGCCAGCAGCCAGCCGGGACAGGGAAAGAACACCGGGGAGCTGTTTTTT.

The CDR3 sequence: CASSFTFGSGRVGQETQYF. The CDR3 nucleotides are TGTGCCAGCAGCTTCACATTCGGTAGCGGGAGGGTCGGACAAGAGACCCAGTACTTC. The rearrangement joins TRBV5-6 to TRBJ2-5; 11 nucleotides agree with TRBD2. The CDR3 extends over 19 amino acids. Germline V gene data show CDR1 as SGHDT and CDR2 as YYEEEE. The V gene end was trimmed by 2 bases and the J gene end by 2 bases; junction bases not matched to a gene: 14. The full variable domain, with the rest looked up from reference TRBV5-6 and TRBJ2-5, is DAGVTQSPTHLIKTRGQQVTLRCSPKSGHDTVSWYQQALGQGPQFIFQYYEEEERQRGNFPDRFSGHQFPNYSSELNVNALLLGDSALYLCASSFTFGSGRVGQETQYFGPGTRLLVL.

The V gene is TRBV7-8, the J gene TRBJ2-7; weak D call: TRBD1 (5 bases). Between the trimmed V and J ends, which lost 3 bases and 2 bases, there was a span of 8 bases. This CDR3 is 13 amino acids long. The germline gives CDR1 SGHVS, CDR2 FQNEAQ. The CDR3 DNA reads TGTGCCAGCAGCTTCAGGGTCCCCTACGAGCAGTACTTC. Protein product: CASSFRVPYEQYF.

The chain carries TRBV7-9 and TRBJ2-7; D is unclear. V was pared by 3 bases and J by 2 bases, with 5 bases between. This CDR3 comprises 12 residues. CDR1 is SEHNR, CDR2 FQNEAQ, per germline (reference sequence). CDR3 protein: CASSFIAYEQYF. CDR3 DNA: TGTGCCAGCAGCTTTATCGCCTACGAGCAGTACTTC.

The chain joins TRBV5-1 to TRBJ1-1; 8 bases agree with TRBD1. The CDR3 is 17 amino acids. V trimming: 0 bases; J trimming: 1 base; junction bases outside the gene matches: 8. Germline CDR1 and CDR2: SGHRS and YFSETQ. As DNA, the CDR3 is TGCGCCAGCAGCTTGGCTCGGGCAGGGGGCGGGAACACTGAAGCTTTCTTT. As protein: CASSLARAGGGNTEAFF.

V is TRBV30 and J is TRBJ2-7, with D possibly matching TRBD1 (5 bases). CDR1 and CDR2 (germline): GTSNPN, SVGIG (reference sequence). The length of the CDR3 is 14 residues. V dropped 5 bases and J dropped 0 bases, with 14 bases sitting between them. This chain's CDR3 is CAWAQTDNSYEQYF. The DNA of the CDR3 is TGTGCCTGGGCCCAGACAGACAACTCCTACGAGCAGTACTTC. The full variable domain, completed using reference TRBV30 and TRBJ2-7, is SQTIHQWPATLVQPVGSPLSLECTVEGTSNPNLYWYRQAAGRGLQLLFYSVGIGQISSEVPQNLSASRPQDRQFILSSKKLLLSDSGFYLCAWAQTDNSYEQYFGPGTRLTVT.

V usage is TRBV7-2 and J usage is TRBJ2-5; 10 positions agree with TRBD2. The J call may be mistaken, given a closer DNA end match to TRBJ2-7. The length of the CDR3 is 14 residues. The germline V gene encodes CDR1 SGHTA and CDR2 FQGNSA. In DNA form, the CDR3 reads TGTGCCAGCAGCTTCCTGGGACTAGCGTACGAGCAGTACTTC. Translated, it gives CASSFLGLAYEQYF.

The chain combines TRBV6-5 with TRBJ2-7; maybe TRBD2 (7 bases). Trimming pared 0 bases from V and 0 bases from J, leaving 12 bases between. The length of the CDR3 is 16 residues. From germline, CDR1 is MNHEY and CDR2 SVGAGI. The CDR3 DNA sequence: TGTGCCAGCAGTTACTCCCGGGGGGCAAGCTCCTACGAGCAGTACTTC. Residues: CASSYSRGASSYEQYF.

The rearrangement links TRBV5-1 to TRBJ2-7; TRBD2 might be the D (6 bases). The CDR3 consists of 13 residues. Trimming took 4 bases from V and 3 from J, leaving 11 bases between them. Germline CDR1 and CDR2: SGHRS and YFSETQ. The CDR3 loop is CASSPRGSYEQYF. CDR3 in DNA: TGCGCCAGCAGCCCCCGGGGGAGCTACGAGCAGTACTTC.

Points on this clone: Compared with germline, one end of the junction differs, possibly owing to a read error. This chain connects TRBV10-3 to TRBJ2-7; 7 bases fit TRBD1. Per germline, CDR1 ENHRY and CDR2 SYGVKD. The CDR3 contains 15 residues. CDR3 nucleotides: TGTGCCAGCAGTGAAGCGGCAGGGGGAGTATACGAGCAGTACTTC. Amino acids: CASSEAAGGVYEQYF.

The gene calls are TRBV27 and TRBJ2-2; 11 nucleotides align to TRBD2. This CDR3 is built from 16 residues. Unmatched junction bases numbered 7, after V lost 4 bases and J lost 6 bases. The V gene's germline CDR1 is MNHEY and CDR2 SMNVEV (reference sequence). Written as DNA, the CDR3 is TGTGCCAGCAGTTCGCCCGGGACTAGCGGTCCCGGGGAGCTGTTTTTT. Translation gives CASSSPGTSGPGELFF.

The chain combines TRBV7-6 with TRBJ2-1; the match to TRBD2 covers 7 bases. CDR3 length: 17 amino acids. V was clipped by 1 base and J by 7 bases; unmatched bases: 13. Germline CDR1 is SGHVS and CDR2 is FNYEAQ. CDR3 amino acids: CASSLGARAGVPNEQFF. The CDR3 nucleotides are TGTGCCAGCAGCTTAGGCGCGCGGGCGGGAGTGCCTAATGAGCAGTTCTTC.

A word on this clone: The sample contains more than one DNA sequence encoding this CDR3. In nucleotides, the CDR3 is TGTGCCAGCAGTCCCGGGACTAGCGGGTACGAGCAGTACTTC. It translates to CASSPGTSGYEQYF. V gene TRBV27 combines with J gene TRBJ2-7; 12 nucleotides line up with TRBD2. The CDR3 is made up of 14 amino acids. J was trimmed by 4 bases and V by 5 bases; bases with no gene match: 3. Germline CDR1 and CDR2: MNHEY and SMNVEV (reference sequence).

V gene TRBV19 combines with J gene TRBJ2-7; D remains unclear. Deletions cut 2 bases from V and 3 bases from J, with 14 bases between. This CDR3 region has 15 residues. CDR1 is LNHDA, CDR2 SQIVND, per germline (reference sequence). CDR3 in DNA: TGTGCCAGTAGTATAAGGTCCGAGGCCGGCTACGAGCAGTACTTC. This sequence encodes CASSIRSEAGYEQYF.

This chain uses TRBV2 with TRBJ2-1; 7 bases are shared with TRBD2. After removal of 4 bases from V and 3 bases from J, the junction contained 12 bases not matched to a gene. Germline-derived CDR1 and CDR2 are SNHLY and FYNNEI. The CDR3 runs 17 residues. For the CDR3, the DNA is TGTGCCAGCAGTGTTCGTCCTACCCGGGAGGACTACAATGAGCAGTTCTTC. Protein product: CASSVRPTREDYNEQFF. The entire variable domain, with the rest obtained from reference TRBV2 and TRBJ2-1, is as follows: EPEVTQTPSHQVTQMGQEVILRCVPISNHLYFYWYRQILGQKVEFLVSFYNNEISEKSEIFDDQFSVERPDGSNFTLKIRSTKLEDSAMYFCASSVRPTREDYNEQFFGPGTRLTVL.

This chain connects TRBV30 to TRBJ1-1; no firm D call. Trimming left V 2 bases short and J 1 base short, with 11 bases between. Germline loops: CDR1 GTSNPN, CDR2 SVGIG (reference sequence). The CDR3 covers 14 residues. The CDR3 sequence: CAWSTERPNTEAFF. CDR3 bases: TGTGCCTGGAGTACAGAGAGGCCGAACACTGAAGCTTTCTTT.